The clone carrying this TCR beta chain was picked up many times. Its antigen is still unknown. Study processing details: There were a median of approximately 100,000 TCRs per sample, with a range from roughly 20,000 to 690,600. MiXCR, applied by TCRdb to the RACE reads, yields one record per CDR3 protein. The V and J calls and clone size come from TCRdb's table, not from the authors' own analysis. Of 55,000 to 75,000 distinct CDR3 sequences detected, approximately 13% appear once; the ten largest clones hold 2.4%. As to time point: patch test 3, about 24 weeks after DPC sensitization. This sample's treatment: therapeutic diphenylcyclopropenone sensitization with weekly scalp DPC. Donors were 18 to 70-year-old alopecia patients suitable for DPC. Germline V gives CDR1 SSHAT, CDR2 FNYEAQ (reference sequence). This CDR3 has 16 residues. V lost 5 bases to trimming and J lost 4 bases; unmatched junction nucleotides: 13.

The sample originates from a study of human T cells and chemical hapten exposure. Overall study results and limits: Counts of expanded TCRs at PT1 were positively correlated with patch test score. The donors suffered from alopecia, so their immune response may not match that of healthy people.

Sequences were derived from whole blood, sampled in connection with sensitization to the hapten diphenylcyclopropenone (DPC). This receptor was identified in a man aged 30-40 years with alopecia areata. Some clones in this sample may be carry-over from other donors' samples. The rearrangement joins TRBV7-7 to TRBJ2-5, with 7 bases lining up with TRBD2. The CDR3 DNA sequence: TGTGCCAGCAGCGTTGGGCGTCTGGGAGGGTTAGAGACCCAGTACTTC. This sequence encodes CASSVGRLGGLETQYF.